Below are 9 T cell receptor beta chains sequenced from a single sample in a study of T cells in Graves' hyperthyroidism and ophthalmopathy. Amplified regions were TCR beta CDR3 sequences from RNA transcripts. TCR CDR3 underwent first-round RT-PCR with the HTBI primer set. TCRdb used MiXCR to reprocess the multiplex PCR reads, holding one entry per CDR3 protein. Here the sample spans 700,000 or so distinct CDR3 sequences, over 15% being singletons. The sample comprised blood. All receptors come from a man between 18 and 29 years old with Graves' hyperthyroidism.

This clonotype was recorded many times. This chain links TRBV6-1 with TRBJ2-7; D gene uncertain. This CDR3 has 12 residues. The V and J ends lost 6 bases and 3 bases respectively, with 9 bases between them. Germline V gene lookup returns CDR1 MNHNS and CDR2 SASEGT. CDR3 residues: CASRAGSYEQYF. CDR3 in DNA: TGTGCCAGCAGGGCAGGTAGCTACGAGCAGTACTTC.

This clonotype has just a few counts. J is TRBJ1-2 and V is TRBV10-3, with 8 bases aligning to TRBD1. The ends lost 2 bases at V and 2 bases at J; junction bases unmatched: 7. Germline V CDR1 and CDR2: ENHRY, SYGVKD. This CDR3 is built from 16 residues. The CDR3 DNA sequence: TGTGCCATCAGTGAGGCACACAGGGGGGTGAACTATGGCTACACCTTC. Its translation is CAISEAHRGVNYGYTF.

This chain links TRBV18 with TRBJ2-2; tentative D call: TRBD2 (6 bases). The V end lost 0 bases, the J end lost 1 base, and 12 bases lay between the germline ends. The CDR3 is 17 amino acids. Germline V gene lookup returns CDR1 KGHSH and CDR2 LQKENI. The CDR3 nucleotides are TGTGCCAGCTCACCACCGCAGGCTAGCGTGAACACCGGGGAGCTGTTTTTT. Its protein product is CASSPPQASVNTGELFF.

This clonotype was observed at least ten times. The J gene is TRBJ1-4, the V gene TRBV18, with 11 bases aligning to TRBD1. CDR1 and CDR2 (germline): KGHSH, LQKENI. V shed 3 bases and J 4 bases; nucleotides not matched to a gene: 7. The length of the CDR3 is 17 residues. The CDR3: CASSPLGQGANNEKLFF. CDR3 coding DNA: TGTGCCAGCTCACCTCTTGGACAGGGGGCGAATAATGAAAAACTGTTTTTT.

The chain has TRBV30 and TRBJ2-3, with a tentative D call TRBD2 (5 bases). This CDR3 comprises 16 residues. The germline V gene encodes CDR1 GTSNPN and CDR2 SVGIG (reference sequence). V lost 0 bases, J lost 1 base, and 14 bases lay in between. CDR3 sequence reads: CAWSVPWAGRTDTQYF. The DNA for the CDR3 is TGTGCCTGGAGTGTACCCTGGGCGGGCCGCACAGATACGCAGTATTTT.

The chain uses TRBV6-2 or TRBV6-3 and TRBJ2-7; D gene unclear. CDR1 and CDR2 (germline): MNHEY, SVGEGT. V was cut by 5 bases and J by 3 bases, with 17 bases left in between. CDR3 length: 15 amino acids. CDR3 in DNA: TGTGCCAGCAGTGACCCTAGTGGAGTACACTACGAGCAGTACTTC. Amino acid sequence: CASSDPSGVHYEQYF.

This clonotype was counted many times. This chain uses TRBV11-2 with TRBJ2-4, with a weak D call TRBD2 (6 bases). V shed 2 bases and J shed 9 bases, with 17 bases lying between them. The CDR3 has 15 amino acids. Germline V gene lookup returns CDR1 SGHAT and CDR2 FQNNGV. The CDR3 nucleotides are TGTGCCAGCAGCTTAAATCCCGGGAGACTCAGCATTCAGTACTTC. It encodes CASSLNPGRLSIQYF.

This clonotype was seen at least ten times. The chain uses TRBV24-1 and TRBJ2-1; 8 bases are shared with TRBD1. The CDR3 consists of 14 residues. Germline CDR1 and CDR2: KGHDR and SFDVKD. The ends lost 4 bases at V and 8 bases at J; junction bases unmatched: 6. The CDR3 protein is CATSEGDRPHEQFF. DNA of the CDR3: TGTGCCACCAGTGAGGGGGACAGGCCCCATGAGCAGTTCTTC.

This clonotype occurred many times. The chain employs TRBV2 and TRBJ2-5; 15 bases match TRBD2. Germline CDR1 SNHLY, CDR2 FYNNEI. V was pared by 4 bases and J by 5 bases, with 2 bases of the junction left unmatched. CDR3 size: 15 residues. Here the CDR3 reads CASSGTSGRGETQYF. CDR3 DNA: TGTGCCAGCAGTGGGACTAGCGGGAGGGGTGAGACCCAGTACTTC.